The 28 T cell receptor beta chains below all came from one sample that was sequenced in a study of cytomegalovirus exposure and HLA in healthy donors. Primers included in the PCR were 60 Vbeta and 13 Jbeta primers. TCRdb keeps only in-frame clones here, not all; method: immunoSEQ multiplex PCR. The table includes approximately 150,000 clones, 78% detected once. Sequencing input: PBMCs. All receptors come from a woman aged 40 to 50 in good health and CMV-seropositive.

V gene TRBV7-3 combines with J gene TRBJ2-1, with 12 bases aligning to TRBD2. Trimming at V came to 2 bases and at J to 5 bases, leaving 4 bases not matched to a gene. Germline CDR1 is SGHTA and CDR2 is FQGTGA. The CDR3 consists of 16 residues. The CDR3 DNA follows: TGTGCCAGCAGCTTAGCTAGCGGGGGGGTAAACAATGAGCAGTTCTTC. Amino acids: CASSLASGGVNNEQFF.

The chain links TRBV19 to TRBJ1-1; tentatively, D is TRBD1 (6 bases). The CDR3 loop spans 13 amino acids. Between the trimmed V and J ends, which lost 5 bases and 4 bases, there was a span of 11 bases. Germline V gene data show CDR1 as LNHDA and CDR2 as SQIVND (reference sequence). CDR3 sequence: CASSSQGGTEAFF. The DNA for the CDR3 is TGTGCCAGTAGTTCACAGGGCGGCACTGAAGCTTTCTTT.

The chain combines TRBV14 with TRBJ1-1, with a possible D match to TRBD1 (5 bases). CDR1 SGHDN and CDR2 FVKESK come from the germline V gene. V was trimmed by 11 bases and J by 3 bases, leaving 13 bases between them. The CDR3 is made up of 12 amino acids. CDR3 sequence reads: CALRGSDTEAFF. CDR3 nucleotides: TGTGCCCTACGGGGGTCGGACACTGAAGCTTTCTTT.

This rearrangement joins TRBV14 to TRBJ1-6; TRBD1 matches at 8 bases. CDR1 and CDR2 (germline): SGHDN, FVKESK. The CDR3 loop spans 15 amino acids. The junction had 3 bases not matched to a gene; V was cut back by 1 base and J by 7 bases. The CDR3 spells CASSQGQGPNSPLHF. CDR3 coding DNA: TGTGCCAGCAGCCAAGGACAGGGGCCAAATTCACCCCTCCACTTT.

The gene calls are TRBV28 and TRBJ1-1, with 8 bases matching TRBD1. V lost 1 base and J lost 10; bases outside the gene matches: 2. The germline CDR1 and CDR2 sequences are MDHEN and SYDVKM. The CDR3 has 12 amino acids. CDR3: CASSLLQGGAFF. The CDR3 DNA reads TGTGCCAGCAGTTTATTACAGGGGGGAGCTTTCTTT.

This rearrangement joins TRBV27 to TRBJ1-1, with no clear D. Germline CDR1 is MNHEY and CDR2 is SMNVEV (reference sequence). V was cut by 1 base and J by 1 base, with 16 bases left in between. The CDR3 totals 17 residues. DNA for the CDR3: TGTGCCAGCAGTTTATTGGCAGAGAAAGGAGGGAACACTGAAGCTTTCTTT. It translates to CASSLLAEKGGNTEAFF.

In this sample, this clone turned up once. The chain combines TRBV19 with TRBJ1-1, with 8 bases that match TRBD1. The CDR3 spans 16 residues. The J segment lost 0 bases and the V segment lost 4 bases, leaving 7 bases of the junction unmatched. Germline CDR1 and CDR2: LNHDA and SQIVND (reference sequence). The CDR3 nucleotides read TGTGCCAGTAGTAGGGACAGGAGGGGGTTGAACACTGAAGCTTTCTTT. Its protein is CASSRDRRGLNTEAFF.

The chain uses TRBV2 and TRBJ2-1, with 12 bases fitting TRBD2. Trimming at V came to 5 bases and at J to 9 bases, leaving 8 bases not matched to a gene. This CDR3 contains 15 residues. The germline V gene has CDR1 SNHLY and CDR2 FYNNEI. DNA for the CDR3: TGTGCCAGCAGTCTACTAGCGGGGGGTGTTGGTGAGCAGTTCTTC. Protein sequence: CASSLLAGGVGEQFF. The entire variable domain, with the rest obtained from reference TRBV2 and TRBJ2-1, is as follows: EPEVTQTPSHQVTQMGQEVILRCVPISNHLYFYWYRQILGQKVEFLVSFYNNEISEKSEIFDDQFSVERPDGSNFTLKIRSTKLEDSAMYFCASSLLAGGVGEQFFGPGTRLTVL.

The CDR3 DNA sequence: TGTGCCAGTAGTATTTCACCAGGGCCCTACGAGCAGTACTTC. This encodes CASSISPGPYEQYF. The chain couples TRBV19 to TRBJ2-7; D may be TRBD1 (5 bases). Germline V gene sequence: CDR1 LNHDA, CDR2 SQIVND (reference sequence). V shed 3 bases and J shed 2 bases, with 11 bases lying between them. There are 14 residues in the CDR3.

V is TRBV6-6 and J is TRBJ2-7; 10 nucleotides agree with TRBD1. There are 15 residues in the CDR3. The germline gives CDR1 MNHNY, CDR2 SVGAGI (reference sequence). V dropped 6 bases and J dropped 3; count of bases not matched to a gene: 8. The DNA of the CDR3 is TGTGCCAGCAGATATTCAGGACAGGGGGGCTACGAGCAGTACTTC. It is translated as CASRYSGQGGYEQYF.

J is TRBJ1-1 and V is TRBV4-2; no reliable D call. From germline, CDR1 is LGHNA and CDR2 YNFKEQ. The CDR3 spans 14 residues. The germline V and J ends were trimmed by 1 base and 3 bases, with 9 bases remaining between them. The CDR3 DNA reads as TGTGCCAGCAGCCAAGTCTCGAGGGACACTGAAGCTTTCTTT. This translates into CASSQVSRDTEAFF.

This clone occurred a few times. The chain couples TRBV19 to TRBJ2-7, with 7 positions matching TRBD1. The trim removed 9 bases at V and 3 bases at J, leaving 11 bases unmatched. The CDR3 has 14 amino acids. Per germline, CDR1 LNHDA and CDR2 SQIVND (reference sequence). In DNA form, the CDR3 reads TGTGCCAGCGCCGGGACAGTAGGAAACTACGAGCAGTACTTC. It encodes CASAGTVGNYEQYF. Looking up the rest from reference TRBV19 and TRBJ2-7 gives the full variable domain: DGGITQSPKYLFRKEGQNVTLSCEQNLNHDAMYWYRQDPGQGLRLIYYSQIVNDFQKGDIAEGYSVSREKKESFPLTVTSAQKNPTAFYLCASAGTVGNYEQYFGPGTRLTVT.

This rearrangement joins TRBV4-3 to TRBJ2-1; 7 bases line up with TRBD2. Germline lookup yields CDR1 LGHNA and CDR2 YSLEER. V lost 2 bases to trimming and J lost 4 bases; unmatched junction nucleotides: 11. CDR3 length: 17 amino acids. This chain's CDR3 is CASSQRPSGAGYNEQFF. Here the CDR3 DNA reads TGCGCCAGCAGCCAAAGGCCCAGCGGGGCGGGTTACAATGAGCAGTTCTTC.

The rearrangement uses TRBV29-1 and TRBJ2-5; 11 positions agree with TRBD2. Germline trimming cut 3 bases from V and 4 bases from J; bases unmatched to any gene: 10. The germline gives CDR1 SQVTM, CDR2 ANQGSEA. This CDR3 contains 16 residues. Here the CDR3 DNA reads TGCAGCGTTGATTTGTTAGCGGGGGGGCCTAGAGAGACCCAGTACTTC. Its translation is CSVDLLAGGPRETQYF.

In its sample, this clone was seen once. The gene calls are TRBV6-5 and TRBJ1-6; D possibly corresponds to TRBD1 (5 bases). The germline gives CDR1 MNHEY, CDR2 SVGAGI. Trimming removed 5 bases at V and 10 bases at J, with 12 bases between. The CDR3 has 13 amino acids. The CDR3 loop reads CASSADRRSPLHF. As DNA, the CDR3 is TGTGCCAGCAGTGCCGACAGACGGTCACCCCTCCACTTT.

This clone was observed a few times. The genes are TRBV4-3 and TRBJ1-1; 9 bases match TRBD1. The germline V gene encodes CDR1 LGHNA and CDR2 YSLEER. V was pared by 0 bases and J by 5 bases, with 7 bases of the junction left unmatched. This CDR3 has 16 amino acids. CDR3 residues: CASSQDRDRGKTEAFF. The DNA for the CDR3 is TGCGCCAGCAGCCAAGACCGTGACAGGGGGAAAACTGAAGCTTTCTTT.

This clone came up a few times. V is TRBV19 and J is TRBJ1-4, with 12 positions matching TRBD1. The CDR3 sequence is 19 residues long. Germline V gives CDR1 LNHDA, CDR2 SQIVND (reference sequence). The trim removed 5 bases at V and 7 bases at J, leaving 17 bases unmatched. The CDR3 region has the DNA TGTGCCAGTAGTCTTCAAAAATGGGACAGGGGGCTTTTGTCTGAAAAACTGTTTTTT. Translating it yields CASSLQKWDRGLLSEKLFF.

The CDR3 region is CASSLVNRGTSGANVLTF. CDR3 coding DNA: TGTGCCAGCAGTTTGGTTAACAGGGGAACCTCTGGGGCCAACGTCCTGACTTTC. The V call is TRBV28, the J call TRBJ2-6, with 7 nucleotides matching TRBD1. Germline V gives CDR1 MDHEN, CDR2 SYDVKM. The CDR3 consists of 18 residues. Germline trimming cut 3 bases from V and 0 bases from J; bases unmatched to any gene: 8.

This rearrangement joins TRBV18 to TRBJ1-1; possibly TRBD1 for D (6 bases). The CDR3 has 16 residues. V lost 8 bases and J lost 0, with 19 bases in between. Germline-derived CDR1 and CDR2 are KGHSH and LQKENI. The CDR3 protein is CASPENPGGMNTEAFF. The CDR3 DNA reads TGTGCCAGCCCAGAAAACCCGGGGGGCATGAACACTGAAGCTTTCTTT.

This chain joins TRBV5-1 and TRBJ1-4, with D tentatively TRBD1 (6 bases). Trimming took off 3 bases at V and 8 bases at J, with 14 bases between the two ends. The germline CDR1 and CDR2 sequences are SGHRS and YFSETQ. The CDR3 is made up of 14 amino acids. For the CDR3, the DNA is TGCGCCAGCAGCTCAGGGGTCCTAACAGAAAAACTGTTTTTT. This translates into CASSSGVLTEKLFF.

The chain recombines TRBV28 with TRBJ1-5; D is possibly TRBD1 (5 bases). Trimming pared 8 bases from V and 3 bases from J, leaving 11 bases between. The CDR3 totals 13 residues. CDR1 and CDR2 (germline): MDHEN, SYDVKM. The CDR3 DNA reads TGTGCCAGCGAAGGGGATTCCAATCAGCCCCAGCATTTT. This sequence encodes CASEGDSNQPQHF. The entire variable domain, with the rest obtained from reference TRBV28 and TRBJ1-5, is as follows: DVKVTQSSRYLVKRTGEKVFLECVQDMDHENMFWYRQDPGLGLRLIYFSYDVKMKEKGDIPEGYSVSREKKERFSLILESASTNQTSMYLCASEGDSNQPQHFGDGTRLSIL.

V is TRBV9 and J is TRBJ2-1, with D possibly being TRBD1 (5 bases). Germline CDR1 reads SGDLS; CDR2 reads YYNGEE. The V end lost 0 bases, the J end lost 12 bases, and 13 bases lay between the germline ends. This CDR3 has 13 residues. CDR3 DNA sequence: TGTGCCAGCAGCGTAGGTCAAGGGGTCTCGCAGTTCTTC. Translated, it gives CASSVGQGVSQFF.

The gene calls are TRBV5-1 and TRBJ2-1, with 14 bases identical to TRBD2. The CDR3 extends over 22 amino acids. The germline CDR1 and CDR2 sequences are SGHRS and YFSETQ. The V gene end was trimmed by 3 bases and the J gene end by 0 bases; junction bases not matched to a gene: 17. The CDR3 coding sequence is TGCGCCAGCAGCTCCGGGACTAGCGGGGGAAATCGGCGGTCTTCCTCCTACAATGAGCAGTTCTTC. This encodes CASSSGTSGGNRRSSSYNEQFF.

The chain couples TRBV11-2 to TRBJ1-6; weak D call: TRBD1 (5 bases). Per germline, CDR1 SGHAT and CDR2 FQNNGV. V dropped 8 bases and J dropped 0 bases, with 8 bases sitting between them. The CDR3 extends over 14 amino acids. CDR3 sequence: CASAGFSYNSPLHF. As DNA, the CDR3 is TGTGCCAGCGCAGGGTTCTCCTATAATTCACCCCTCCACTTT.

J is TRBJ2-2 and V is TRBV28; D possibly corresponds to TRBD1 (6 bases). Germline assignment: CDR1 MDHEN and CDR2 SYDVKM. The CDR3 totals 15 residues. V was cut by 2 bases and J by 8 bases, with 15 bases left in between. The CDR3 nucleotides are TGTGCCAGCAGTTTAATCGACAGGCGTTTAGGGGAGCTGTTTTTT. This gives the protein CASSLIDRRLGELFF.

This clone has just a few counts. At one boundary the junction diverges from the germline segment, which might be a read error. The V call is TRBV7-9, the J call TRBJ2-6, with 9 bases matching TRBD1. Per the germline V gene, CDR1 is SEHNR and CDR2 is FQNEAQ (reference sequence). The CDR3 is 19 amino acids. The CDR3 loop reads CASSLTGTGFITGANGLTF. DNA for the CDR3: TGTGCCAGCAGTCTAACCGGGACAGGGTTTATCACTGGGGCCAACGGCCTGACTTTC.

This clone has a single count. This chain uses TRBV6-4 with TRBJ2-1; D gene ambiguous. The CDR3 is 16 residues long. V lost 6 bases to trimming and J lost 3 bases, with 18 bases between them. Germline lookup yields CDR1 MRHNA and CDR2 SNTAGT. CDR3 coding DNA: TGTGCCAGCAGGGAGAAGAGCCTTGAGATCTACAATGAGCAGTTCTTC. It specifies CASREKSLEIYNEQFF.

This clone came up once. The CDR3 loop reads CASSLALQGGYGYTF. DNA of the CDR3: TGTGCCAGCAGCTTAGCGCTCCAGGGCGGCTATGGCTACACCTTC. V and J are TRBV7-2 and TRBJ1-2; perhaps TRBD1 as D (5 bases). V was pared by 0 bases and J by 4 bases, with 12 bases between. Germline CDR1 is SGHTA and CDR2 is FQGNSA. The CDR3 totals 15 residues.